This note documents a single TCR beta chain sequence. Antigen specificity is unknown. This sample is part of a study of T cell clonotyping in hematopoietic cell transplantation. Repertoires were generated with immunoSEQ multiplex PCR, while TCRdb's copy carries only in-frame clones and drops some. Of approximately 20,000 clones in the sample, 79% were seen once. Trimming removed 1 base from V and 7 bases from J, with 11 bases in between. Germline-derived CDR1 and CDR2 are SNHLY and FYNNEI. The CDR3 runs to 15 residues. Findings and caveats of the study: Pathologically expanded recipient clonotypes increased progressively from day 30 to day 180 as diversity fell. At the given depth, recipient repertoires were over 95% de novo clonotypes.

The chain has TRBV2 and TRBJ1-6; D might be TRBD1 (6 bases). This clonotype originated in a man between 60 and 75 years old in good health. Some clones in this sample may be carry-over from other donors' samples. Input material: peripheral blood mononuclear cells. The CDR3 sequence is CASSEVGQGNSPLHF. The CDR3 nucleotides are TGTGCCAGCAGTGAAGTGGGGCAGGGGAATTCACCCCTCCACTTT.